This TCR beta chain derives from a study of blood T cell repertoires in COVID-19. Study-wide context: PBMCs, B-cell-depleted T cells, or T cells provided the cDNA or gDNA that made up the material.

The study drew participants aged about 18 to 89 years from 20 to 30 US areas. Clinical history reported by participants formed the basis on which cohorts were assigned. Germline V gene lookup returns CDR1 LNHDA and CDR2 SQIVND (reference sequence). Losses at the gene ends were 3 bases for V and 2 bases for J; bases not matched to a gene: 0. This CDR3 contains 15 residues. Assay: immunoSEQ multiplex PCR; the TCRdb copy retains only in-frame clones and omits some. The sample consists of a few hundred thousand clones, about nine tenths of them appearing once. This chain links TRBV19 with TRBJ1-4; 10 nucleotides align to TRBD1. Sequencing was performed on PBMCs or T cells enriched from blood (not recorded which). The TCR originated in a man aged 18-30 years who had recovered from COVID-19. CDR3 protein: CASSMGQGTNEKLFF. CDR3 in DNA: TGTGCCAGTAGTATGGGACAGGGGACTAATGAAAAACTGTTTTTT.